Each of the 26 T cell receptor beta chains below was sequenced from the same sample in a study of T cell changes during pregnancy in multiple sclerosis. Produced via immunoSEQ multiplex PCR; TCRdb's table is partial and in-frame only. The sample has 34,000 or so clones, 75% to 90% seen once. Sequencing used CD8+ T cells from peripheral blood mononuclear cells, obtained after pregnancy. All receptors come from a female donor with multiple sclerosis, enrolled in a pregnancy study.

This clone appeared a single time. This chain connects TRBV7-2 to TRBJ1-5; D not certain. Germline CDR1 is SGHTA and CDR2 is FQGNSA. This CDR3 is built from 15 residues. V shed 3 bases and J shed 0 bases, with 9 bases lying between them. The CDR3 loop is CASSFSVYSNQPQHF. The CDR3 DNA reads TGTGCCAGCAGCTTTTCCGTCTATAGCAATCAGCCCCAGCATTTT.

The chain links TRBV7-9 to TRBJ1-2; D not resolved. The CDR3 is 16 residues long. Trimming pared 1 base from V and 1 base from J, leaving 13 bases between. CDR1 and CDR2 from the germline V gene are SEHNR and FQNEAQ (reference sequence). CDR3 protein: CASSLDGNEVNYGYTF. DNA of the CDR3: TGTGCCAGCAGCTTAGACGGGAACGAGGTTAACTATGGCTACACCTTC.

This chain joins TRBV10-3 and TRBJ2-1; 7 bases align to TRBD1. The CDR3 consists of 13 residues. Germline CDR1 is ENHRY and CDR2 is SYGVKD. V was pared by 6 bases and J by 7 bases, with 6 bases of the junction left unmatched. In DNA, the CDR3 is TGTGCCATCAGACAGGGGTTAGAAAATGAGCAGTTCTTC. Protein: CAIRQGLENEQFF.

The chain uses TRBV27 and TRBJ2-1; D is perhaps TRBD2 (7 bases). CDR1 is MNHEY and CDR2 is SMNVEV in the germline V gene (reference sequence). V dropped 4 bases and J dropped 7 bases, with 14 bases sitting between them. This CDR3 comprises 14 residues. The CDR3 loop reads CASSSGGPLNEQFF. For the CDR3, the DNA is TGTGCCAGCAGTTCCGGGGGGCCCCTAAATGAGCAGTTCTTC.

This clone appeared a single time. The chain links TRBV7-2 to TRBJ1-6, with a tentative D call TRBD1 (6 bases). In germline, CDR1 is SGHTA, CDR2 FQGNSA. The CDR3 covers 17 residues. The V end was cut by 5 bases, the J end by 4 bases, with 18 bases between. In nucleotides, the CDR3 is TGTGCCAGCAGCCAATACCCACAGGGTCGGTATAATTCACCCCTCCACTTT. Residues: CASSQYPQGRYNSPLHF.

This clone is termed medium-sized (0.01 to 0.1%). V is TRBV6-4 and J is TRBJ2-3; TRBD2 agrees at 9 bases. The CDR3 length is 15 residues. The J segment lost 5 bases and the V segment lost 4 bases, leaving 7 bases of the junction unmatched. Germline V gives CDR1 MRHNA, CDR2 SNTAGT. This CDR3 reads CASSAAGGQGDTQYF. The DNA of the CDR3 is TGTGCCAGCAGTGCCGCGGGGGGGCAGGGAGATACGCAGTATTTT.

The V call is TRBV7-2, the J call TRBJ2-3, with TRBD1 matching over 10 bases. CDR3 size: 16 residues. J was trimmed by 5 bases and V by 6 bases; bases with no gene match: 11. CDR1 is SGHTA, CDR2 FQGNSA, per germline. The CDR3 reads CASRRPGQGLLDTQYF. The CDR3 DNA sequence: TGTGCCAGCAGACGACCGGGACAGGGGCTACTAGATACGCAGTATTTT.

The chain recombines TRBV5-6 with TRBJ2-7; TRBD2 is a possible D gene (7 bases). CDR3 length: 16 amino acids. Per germline, CDR1 SGHDT and CDR2 YYEEEE. V lost 1 base to trimming and J lost 4 bases, with 18 bases between them. The CDR3 is CASSLRGRGPGYEQYF. For the CDR3, the DNA is TGTGCCAGCAGCTTGAGGGGGAGGGGCCCAGGTTACGAGCAGTACTTC.

This rearrangement joins TRBV27 to TRBJ2-1; the match to TRBD1 covers 8 bases. Germline CDR1 is MNHEY and CDR2 is SMNVEV (reference sequence). Trimming at V came to 2 bases and at J to 7 bases, leaving 10 bases not matched to a gene. The CDR3 is made up of 16 amino acids. CDR3 sequence (DNA): TGTGCCAGCAGTTTAAAATCCTTGGACAGGGTAAATGAGCAGTTCTTC. This encodes CASSLKSLDRVNEQFF.

V and J are TRBV7-9 and TRBJ1-4; tentative D call: TRBD1 (6 bases). Germline V gives CDR1 SEHNR, CDR2 FQNEAQ (reference sequence). Trimming took 3 bases from V and 5 from J, leaving 13 bases between them. The CDR3 has 15 residues. CDR3: CASSFLTGPNEKLFF. The CDR3 bases are TGTGCCAGCAGCTTTCTGACAGGTCCCAATGAAAAACTGTTTTTT.

The rearrangement joins TRBV9 to TRBJ2-3; 10 positions agree with TRBD1. The CDR3 runs 16 residues. CDR1 SGDLS and CDR2 YYNGEE come from the germline V gene. With 2 bases clipped from V and 2 bases from J, the junction kept 5 bases outside the gene matches. DNA of the CDR3: TGTGCCAGCAGCGTGGGACAGGGGCTAACCACAGATACGCAGTATTTT. Amino acids: CASSVGQGLTTDTQYF. Filled out from reference TRBV9 and TRBJ2-3, the complete variable domain reads DSGVTQTPKHLITATGQRVTLRCSPRSGDLSVYWYQQSLDQGLQFLIQYYNGEERAKGNILERFSAQQFPDLHSELNLSSLELGDSALYFCASSVGQGLTTDTQYFGPGTRLTVL.

This clone is classed as medium-sized. The CDR3 loop is CASSGTGGTNNQPQHF. The CDR3 coding sequence is TGTGCCAGTAGTGGAACAGGGGGGACGAACAATCAGCCCCAGCATTTT. The V gene is TRBV19, the J gene TRBJ1-5; 8 nucleotides line up with TRBD1. CDR3 size: 16 residues. Germline lookup yields CDR1 LNHDA and CDR2 SQIVND (reference sequence). Trimming took 5 bases from V and 3 from J; bases not matched to a gene: 9.

The chain employs TRBV11-2 and TRBJ1-1, with D unclear. Germline CDR1 and CDR2: SGHAT and FQNNGV. CDR3 size: 13 residues. V was trimmed by 5 bases and J by 6 bases, leaving 13 bases between them. CDR3 amino acids: CASSPPGGPEAFF. CDR3 bases: TGTGCCAGCAGCCCTCCCGGAGGACCTGAAGCTTTCTTT. The full variable domain, with the rest looked up from reference TRBV11-2 and TRBJ1-1, is EAGVAQSPRYKIIEKRQSVAFWCNPISGHATLYWYQQILGQGPKLLIQFQNNGVVDDSQLPKDRFSAERLKGVDSTLKIQPAKLEDSAVYLCASSPPGGPEAFFGQGTRLTVV.

This chain links TRBV9 with TRBJ2-3, with 15 bases matching TRBD2. Unmatched junction bases numbered 9, after V lost 4 bases and J lost 0 bases. The CDR3 has 19 residues. Germline V gene sequence: CDR1 SGDLS, CDR2 YYNGEE. CDR3 DNA: TGTGCCAGCAGCCCCGGGACTAGCGGGGGGATACCTAGCACAGATACGCAGTATTTT. Translating it yields CASSPGTSGGIPSTDTQYF.

In DNA, the CDR3 is TGTGCCACCGAAGGGGGTGGCTACACCTTC. This translates into CATEGGGYTF. The rearrangement links TRBV5-8 to TRBJ1-2; D is possibly TRBD1 (6 bases). With 9 bases removed from V and 7 bases from J, the gap between germline ends came to 10 bases. Germline V gene lookup returns CDR1 SGHTS and CDR2 YDEGEE. The CDR3 runs 10 residues.

The J gene is TRBJ2-5, the V gene TRBV6-6; 8 bases agree with TRBD2. This CDR3 has 14 amino acids. After removal of 2 bases from V and 3 bases from J, the junction contained 2 bases not matched to a gene. Germline values: CDR1 MNHNY, CDR2 SVGAGI (reference sequence). CDR3 DNA: TGTGCCAGCAGTTACGGACTAGCAGAAGAGACCCAGTACTTC. Translated: CASSYGLAEETQYF.

This chain connects TRBV29-1 to TRBJ1-1, with a possible D match to TRBD1 (6 bases). CDR1 and CDR2 (germline): SQVTM, ANQGSEA. The ends were cut back, 4 bases at V and 3 bases at J, with 6 bases in the middle. This CDR3 spans 11 amino acids. The CDR3 DNA reads as TGCAGCGTTGGGGGGCACACTGAAGCTTTCTTT. This translates into CSVGGHTEAFF.

This sequence joins TRBV4-2 and TRBJ2-1; D is perhaps TRBD2 (6 bases). The germline V and J ends were trimmed by 4 bases and 5 bases, with 12 bases remaining between them. CDR3 size: 14 residues. Germline V gene sequence: CDR1 LGHNA, CDR2 YNFKEQ. This CDR3 reads CASSRPGLDNEQFF. DNA for the CDR3: TGTGCCAGCAGCCGACCGGGACTTGACAATGAGCAGTTCTTC.

The chain employs TRBV6-5 and TRBJ2-1, with TRBD2 matching over 7 bases. Trimming took 8 bases from V and 6 from J; bases not matched to a gene: 7. Germline V gene data show CDR1 as MNHEY and CDR2 as SVGAGI. The CDR3 has 13 amino acids. CDR3 bases: TGTGCCAGCGGGCGGGGGAATACCAATGAGCAGTTCTTC. It codes for CASGRGNTNEQFF.

The V and J genes are TRBV4-1 and TRBJ1-1; 11 bases align to TRBD1. Germline assignment: CDR1 MGHRA and CDR2 YSYEKL. This CDR3 is 14 amino acids long. The J segment lost 4 bases and the V segment lost 4 bases, leaving 2 bases of the junction unmatched. The CDR3 sequence is CASSLGTGGTEAFF. CDR3 sequence (DNA): TGCGCCAGCAGCCTAGGGACAGGGGGCACTGAAGCTTTCTTT.

The chain links TRBV18 to TRBJ1-5; the match to TRBD1 covers 8 bases. The CDR3 covers 19 residues. V lost 3 bases, J lost 0 bases, and 13 bases stayed unmatched. Germline V gene lookup returns CDR1 KGHSH and CDR2 LQKENI. In DNA, the CDR3 is TGTGCCAGCTCACCCTCCTCTGGGGACAGGTCCTATAGCAATCAGCCCCAGCATTTT. Its translation: CASSPSSGDRSYSNQPQHF.

The chain links TRBV27 to TRBJ1-2, with D possibly matching TRBD1 (5 bases). The V gene's germline CDR1 is MNHEY and CDR2 SMNVEV (reference sequence). V gave up 3 bases and J gave up 13 bases, with 15 bases separating them. The CDR3 runs 12 residues. The CDR3 DNA reads as TGTGCCAGCAGTTTTACGGGGGATGGCCCCACCTTC. Translating gives CASSFTGDGPTF.

V is TRBV9 and J is TRBJ2-7; tentative D call: TRBD2 (6 bases). CDR3 length: 14 amino acids. The V gene lost 0 bases and the J gene lost 3 bases, with 10 bases spanning the gap. CDR1 is SGDLS, CDR2 YYNGEE, per germline. CDR3 region: CASSVDLGGYEQYF. In DNA form, the CDR3 reads TGTGCCAGCAGCGTAGACCTGGGGGGCTACGAGCAGTACTTC.

V gene TRBV6-4 combines with J gene TRBJ2-3, with D uncertain. CDR1 and CDR2 (germline): MRHNA, SNTAGT. V gave up 2 bases and J gave up 1 base, with 4 bases separating them. The CDR3 has 13 residues. The CDR3, as DNA: TGTGCCAGCAGTGACGAGGGCACAGATACGCAGTATTTT. Translating it yields CASSDEGTDTQYF.

V and J are TRBV7-9 and TRBJ1-5; no clear D gene. Germline V gives CDR1 SEHNR, CDR2 FQNEAQ (reference sequence). Trimming cost V 5 bases and J 2 bases, with 16 bases left between them. This CDR3 is 16 amino acids long. The CDR3 region is CASSPAGVGGNQPQHF. CDR3 nucleotides: TGTGCCAGCAGCCCCGCCGGGGTCGGAGGCAATCAGCCCCAGCATTTT.

The V gene is TRBV11-2, the J gene TRBJ1-2; D possibly corresponds to TRBD1 (6 bases). The germline gives CDR1 SGHAT, CDR2 FQNNGV. The CDR3 is 15 amino acids. CDR3 DNA: TGTGCTCCAGGTTCTCCGTCGCAGGGGAATTCCGGCTACACCTTC. Protein product: CAPGSPSQGNSGYTF.